This TCR beta chain was identified in a study of T cells in women clearing cervical HPV infection. Overall study results and limits: Cases carried less TRBV6-7 than controls: roughly 0.11% versus 0.16%. Combining TCR richness with V gene abundances gave roughly 0.84 AUC.

TCRdb's copy holds only in-frame clones and misses some; the assay was immunoSEQ multiplex PCR. The sample totals over 30,000 clones. From germline, CDR1 is KGHSH and CDR2 LQKENI. J gave up 6 bases and V 6 bases, and 8 bases lay outside the gene matches. The CDR3 totals 14 residues. With regard to this clone: Antigen specificity is unknown. The CDR3 goes on 3 residues after the read ends, and that part is filled in from the germline J gene.

This chain links TRBV18 with TRBJ1-2, with TRBD1 matching 9 bases. The clonotype comes from a woman between 18 and 70 years old with a cervical HPV16 infection that either progressed to CIN3+ or cleared (not recorded which). Sequences were obtained from blood buffy coat. The covered CDR3 bases are TGTGCCAGCTCCGGGGGACAGGGATTAGATGGC. Translated, it gives CASSGGQGLDG. The entire CDR3 reads CASSGGQGLDGYTF.